The TCR beta chain described here comes from a study of identifying expanded T cells in peripheral blood. Clones were sequenced by immunoSEQ multiplex PCR, and TCRdb holds only the in-frame ones, with some missing. There are approximately 100,000 clones in the sample; approximately 88% occur only once, and about a sixth lies in the top ten. With regard to this clone: Its antigen is undetermined.

Study-wide points: Across healthy donors, higher total template counts meant significantly greater roughly 2-week count variance. Around 1.2 clones differed between technical replicates, versus about 16 and 19 over time.

In germline, CDR1 is SGHDT, CDR2 YYEEEE. V gave up 2 bases and J gave up 0 bases, with 6 bases separating them. The CDR3 loop spans 14 amino acids. The source of this sequence is a person aged 18 to 75 in good health. The J gene is TRBJ1-3, the V gene TRBV5-6; D remains unclear. Material: blood. CDR3 DNA sequence: TGTGCCAGCAGCTTTTCAACCTCTGGAAACACCATATATTTT. Its protein product is CASSFSTSGNTIYF.